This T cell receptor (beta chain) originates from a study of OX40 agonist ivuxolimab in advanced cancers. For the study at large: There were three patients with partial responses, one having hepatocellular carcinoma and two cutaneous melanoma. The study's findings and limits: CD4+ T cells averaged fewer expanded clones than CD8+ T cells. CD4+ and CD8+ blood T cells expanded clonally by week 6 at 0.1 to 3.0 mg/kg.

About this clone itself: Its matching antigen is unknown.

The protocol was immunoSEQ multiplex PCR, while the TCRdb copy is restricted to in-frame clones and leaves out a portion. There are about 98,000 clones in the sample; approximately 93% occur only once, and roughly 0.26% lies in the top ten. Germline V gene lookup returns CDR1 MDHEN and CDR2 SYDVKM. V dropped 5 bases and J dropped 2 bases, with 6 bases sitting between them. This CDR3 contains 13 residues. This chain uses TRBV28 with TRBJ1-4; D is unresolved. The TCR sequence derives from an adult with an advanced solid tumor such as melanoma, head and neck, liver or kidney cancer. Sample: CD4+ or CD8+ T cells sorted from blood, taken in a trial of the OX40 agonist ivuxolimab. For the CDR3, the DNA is TGTGCCAGCAGTGGTGGGACTAATGAAAAACTGTTTTTT. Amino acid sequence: CASSGGTNEKLFF.